Following are 17 T cell receptor beta chains from one sample sequenced in a study of control samples from healthy donors and cancer patients (TCRdb year 2020). Libraries came from the immunoSEQ multiplex PCR assay. Not all clones reach the TCRdb copy of this immuneACCESS table, which keeps in-frame sequences only. Checked studies attribute under half of the gap to unresolved V genes and leave the rest unexplained. The sample table records 50,000 to 65,000 clones; 91% of these occur just once. About 0.93% of the sample is taken by the ten largest. The sequenced sample was PBMCs. These receptors were collected from a man aged 30-40 years with colorectal cancer.

V gene TRBV4-1 combines with J gene TRBJ2-2; the D gene is possibly TRBD2 (6 bases). Germline-derived CDR1 and CDR2 are MGHRA and YSYEKL. The CDR3 contains 16 residues. Trimming removed 4 bases at V and 2 bases at J, with 14 bases between. CDR3 protein: CASSRGESYNTGELFF. CDR3 bases: TGCGCCAGCAGCCGGGGGGAGAGCTATAACACCGGGGAGCTGTTTTTT.

V usage is TRBV3-1 (or the pseudogene TRBV3-2) and J usage is TRBJ1-1, with D perhaps matching TRBD1 (5 bases). Trimming removed 0 bases at V and 4 bases at J, with 15 bases between. Germline CDR1 LGHDT, CDR2 YNNKEL (reference sequence). CDR3 length equals 16 residues. The chain's CDR3 is CASSQEWQGRSTEAFF. The DNA of the CDR3 is TGTGCCAGCAGCCAAGAATGGCAGGGAAGAAGCACTGAAGCTTTCTTT.

This clone occurred once. The chain uses TRBV19 and TRBJ2-7; D tentatively fits TRBD1 or TRBD2 (5 bases each). This CDR3 is 16 amino acids long. The germline V gene has CDR1 LNHDA and CDR2 SQIVND (reference sequence). Trimming shortened V by 5 bases and J by 2 bases, and 19 bases separated the two germline ends. The CDR3 protein is CASSPTKRDGTYEQYF. CDR3 DNA sequence: TGTGCCAGTAGTCCTACGAAAAGGGACGGAACCTACGAGCAGTACTTC.

This chain links TRBV19 with TRBJ1-2, with no clear D. The CDR3 spans 13 residues. Germline CDR1 LNHDA, CDR2 SQIVND (reference sequence). Deletions cut 7 bases from V and 3 bases from J, with 12 bases between. The CDR3 coding sequence is TGTGCCAGTAAGGCCCGGGCGGACTATGGCTACACCTTC. Translating gives CASKARADYGYTF.

V gene TRBV19 combines with J gene TRBJ1-2; D not certain. Germline-derived CDR1 and CDR2 are LNHDA and SQIVND (reference sequence). V was trimmed by 0 bases and J by 4 bases, leaving 15 bases between them. The CDR3 covers 16 residues. The CDR3 sequence is CASSIDGYGMFYGYTF. The CDR3 bases are TGTGCCAGTAGTATAGACGGTTACGGGATGTTCTATGGCTACACCTTC.

This chain joins TRBV7-8 and TRBJ1-4; D unclear. The CDR3 extends over 15 amino acids. The germline V gene has CDR1 SGHVS and CDR2 FQNEAQ. Trimming took off 5 bases at V and 0 bases at J, with 10 bases between the two ends. The CDR3 sequence: CASSPGMSTNEKLFF. CDR3 nucleotides: TGTGCCAGCAGCCCCGGGATGTCAACTAATGAAAAACTGTTTTTT.

The chain has TRBV14 and TRBJ2-3; D call uncertain. The germline CDR1 and CDR2 sequences are SGHDN and FVKESK. The CDR3 spans 11 residues. Trimming shortened V by 3 bases and J by 5 bases, and 3 bases separated the two germline ends. The DNA of the CDR3 is TGTGCCAGCAGCCAGGGAGATACGCAGTATTTT. Translated: CASSQGDTQYF.

The rearrangement links TRBV6-5 to TRBJ1-4; the match to TRBD1 covers 9 bases. V shed 6 bases, J shed 4 bases, and the junction held 6 bases outside the gene matches. The germline V gene has CDR1 MNHEY and CDR2 SVGAGI. The CDR3 consists of 15 residues. DNA of the CDR3: TGTGCCAGCAGCTTCAACAGGGGGCTTAATGAAAAACTGTTTTTT. Protein product: CASSFNRGLNEKLFF.

This rearrangement joins TRBV11-2 to TRBJ2-3; 9 positions agree with TRBD2. J lost 4 bases, V lost 5 bases, and 7 bases had no gene match. Looked up from germline, CDR1 is SGHAT and CDR2 is FQNNGV. This CDR3 is built from 15 residues. Here the CDR3 reads CASSRGLAISDTQYF. The CDR3 DNA reads TGTGCCAGCAGCAGGGGACTAGCTATATCAGATACGCAGTATTTT. Drawing the rest from reference TRBV11-2 and TRBJ2-3, the complete variable domain is EAGVAQSPRYKIIEKRQSVAFWCNPISGHATLYWYQQILGQGPKLLIQFQNNGVVDDSQLPKDRFSAERLKGVDSTLKIQPAKLEDSAVYLCASSRGLAISDTQYFGPGTRLTVL.

This rearrangement joins TRBV7-2 to TRBJ2-3, with a tentative D call TRBD2 (6 bases). This CDR3 region has 14 residues. Germline CDR1 SGHTA, CDR2 FQGNSA. V dropped 1 base and J dropped 8 bases, with 13 bases sitting between them. The DNA for the CDR3 is TGTGCCAGCAGCTTAGACCCCGGGGGAGGTACGCAGTATTTT. Amino acids: CASSLDPGGGTQYF.

The chain couples TRBV6-2 or TRBV6-3 to TRBJ1-1, with unresolved D. The ends were cut back, 7 bases at V and 1 base at J, with 16 bases in the middle. Germline CDR1 reads MNHEY; CDR2 reads SVGEGT. The CDR3 extends over 15 amino acids. Here the CDR3 reads CASTPTAFSNTEAFF. CDR3 nucleotides: TGTGCCAGCACCCCGACGGCCTTTTCGAACACTGAAGCTTTCTTT.

The V and J genes are TRBV11-2 and TRBJ2-3; D not certain. The CDR3 contains 11 residues. V was trimmed by 3 bases and J by 6 bases, leaving 4 bases between them. CDR1 is SGHAT and CDR2 is FQNNGV in the germline V gene. This chain's CDR3 is CASSFSDTQYF. The CDR3 coding sequence is TGTGCCAGCAGCTTCTCCGATACGCAGTATTTT.

The CDR3 DNA reads as TGTGCCAGCAGTTGGCGATTCACCGGGGAGCTGTTTTTT. Translated, it gives CASSWRFTGELFF. The chain joins TRBV6-2 or TRBV6-3 to TRBJ2-2; D gene unclear. The germline CDR1 and CDR2 sequences are MNHEY and SVGEGT. Trimming stripped 4 bases from V and 4 bases from J, with 7 bases between. The CDR3 has 13 amino acids.

This clone came up once. This chain connects TRBV4-1 to TRBJ2-1, with TRBD2 matching 8 bases. This CDR3 has 14 residues. Germline loops: CDR1 MGHRA, CDR2 YSYEKL. The V segment lost 0 bases and the J segment 8 bases; nucleotides outside the gene matches: 3. The CDR3: CASSQDRGGDEQFF. The CDR3 DNA is TGCGCCAGCAGCCAAGATCGGGGGGGCGATGAGCAGTTCTTC.

V is TRBV7-9 and J is TRBJ1-2, with D hard to call. In germline, CDR1 is SEHNR, CDR2 FQNEAQ (reference sequence). This CDR3 comprises 13 residues. Between the trimmed V and J ends, which lost 0 bases and 11 bases, there was a span of 13 bases. The CDR3: CASSLAGEISYTF. CDR3 in DNA: TGTGCCAGCAGCTTAGCGGGAGAGATCAGTTACACCTTC.

The J gene is TRBJ2-3, the V gene TRBV19, with D tentatively TRBD1 or TRBD2 (5 bases each). Trimming removed 3 bases at V and 6 bases at J, with 13 bases between. The length of the CDR3 is 14 residues. CDR1 is LNHDA, CDR2 SQIVND, per germline (reference sequence). For the CDR3, the DNA is TGTGCCAGTAGTATCGGGACCCCGGGGGATACGCAGTATTTT. As protein: CASSIGTPGDTQYF.

This chain joins TRBV29-1 and TRBJ1-1; weak D call: TRBD1 (5 bases). Trimming removed 7 bases at V and 0 bases at J, with 15 bases between. Germline V gene data show CDR1 as SQVTM and CDR2 as ANQGSEA. The CDR3 is made up of 14 amino acids. The CDR3 DNA is TGCAGCGCCGCGACAGCGATGATGAACACTGAAGCTTTCTTT. Amino acid sequence: CSAATAMMNTEAFF.